This entry lists 23 T cell receptor beta chains sequenced from one sample in a study of T cells after posttransplantation cyclophosphamide (dated by TCRdb to the mid-2010s). The library was generated by the immunoSEQ multiplex PCR assay. The table was pulled from immuneACCESS by TCRdb, which kept in-frame rearrangements only. Such tables lose some clones; where checked, under half of the loss comes from unresolved V genes, and the rest has no known cause. Present in this sample are more than 50,000 clones, about 82% of which were seen just once. Approximately 2.8% of the sample lies in the top ten. Sequenced material: PBMCs. The receptors were gathered from a man aged 30 to 39 with a blood cancer, CMV-positive, and with a related stem cell donor.

The V call is TRBV6-5, the J call TRBJ1-5; D might be TRBD1 (6 bases). This CDR3 has 14 amino acids. Trimming took 4 bases from V and 3 from J, leaving 10 bases between them. Germline V CDR1 and CDR2: MNHEY, SVGAGI. The CDR3, as DNA: TGTGCCAGCAGTTCACAGGGTACCAATCAGCCCCAGCATTTT. Its translation: CASSSQGTNQPQHF.

This sequence joins TRBV28 and TRBJ1-1; 8 nucleotides line up with TRBD1. The J segment lost 8 bases and the V segment lost 6 bases, leaving 11 bases of the junction unmatched. From germline, CDR1 is MDHEN and CDR2 SYDVKM. The length of the CDR3 is 14 residues. The DNA of the CDR3 is TGTGCCAGCAGGCCAGGGGGCGCCGCTTCCGAAGCTTTCTTT. This sequence encodes CASRPGGAASEAFF. The full variable domain, rest sourced from reference TRBV28 and TRBJ1-1, is DVKVTQSSRYLVKRTGEKVFLECVQDMDHENMFWYRQDPGLGLRLIYFSYDVKMKEKGDIPEGYSVSREKKERFSLILESASTNQTSMYLCASRPGGAASEAFFGQGTRLTVV.

The chain joins TRBV19 to TRBJ2-6, with a tentative D call TRBD1 (5 bases). The germline gives CDR1 LNHDA, CDR2 SQIVND (reference sequence). Between the trimmed V and J ends, which lost 4 bases and 0 bases, there was a span of 10 bases. The CDR3 sequence is 16 residues long. CDR3 residues: CASSRTGTSGANVLTF. CDR3 nucleotide sequence: TGTGCCAGTAGTAGAACAGGTACCTCTGGGGCCAACGTCCTGACTTTC.

The V and J genes are TRBV9 and TRBJ2-1; a weak D match, TRBD1 (5 bases). In germline, CDR1 is SGDLS, CDR2 YYNGEE. CDR3 length: 15 amino acids. Trimming removed 0 bases from V and 9 bases from J, with 16 bases in between. CDR3: CASSVEILGPGEQFF. For the CDR3, the DNA is TGTGCCAGCAGCGTAGAAATCCTGGGGCCGGGTGAGCAGTTCTTC.

This sequence joins TRBV9 and TRBJ1-5; possible D gene TRBD1, 6 bases. Germline V gives CDR1 SGDLS, CDR2 YYNGEE. Trimming took 5 bases from V and 7 from J, leaving 16 bases between them. The CDR3 is made up of 14 amino acids. The CDR3 protein is CASSTGLQTQPQHF. The CDR3 coding sequence is TGTGCCAGCAGTACAGGGCTTCAAACCCAGCCCCAGCATTTT.

The V call is TRBV28, the J call TRBJ2-7; 8 nucleotides align to TRBD1. The CDR3 extends over 13 amino acids. CDR1 is MDHEN, CDR2 SYDVKM, per germline. The V and J ends lost 6 bases and 5 bases, in that order; junction bases with no gene match: 6. The CDR3 bases are TGTGCCAGCAGAAAGGACAGGGACAACGAGCAGTACTTC. This codes for CASRKDRDNEQYF.

This clone was seen only once. This chain links TRBV28 with TRBJ2-6; maybe TRBD1 (5 bases). Trimming took 1 base from V and 1 from J, leaving 8 bases between them. Germline V gives CDR1 MDHEN, CDR2 SYDVKM. CDR3 size: 16 residues. The CDR3 sequence: CASSLFGASGANVLTF. The CDR3 nucleotides read TGTGCCAGCAGTTTATTTGGGGCGTCTGGGGCCAACGTCCTGACTTTC.

The V call is TRBV6-5, the J call TRBJ2-5; D remains unclear. There are 14 residues in the CDR3. Germline-derived CDR1 and CDR2 are MNHEY and SVGAGI. Trimming stripped 0 bases from V and 5 bases from J, with 10 bases between. The chain's CDR3 is CASSYSLARETQYF. CDR3 nucleotide sequence: TGTGCCAGCAGTTACTCGCTCGCTAGGGAGACCCAGTACTTC.

This clone was observed a few times. This chain links TRBV28 with TRBJ1-3; 8 nucleotides line up with TRBD1. CDR1 and CDR2 (germline): MDHEN, SYDVKM. The trim removed 8 bases at V and 7 bases at J, leaving 10 bases unmatched. The CDR3 is 14 residues long. Here the CDR3 reads CASHQDRVRNTIYF. The CDR3 coding sequence is TGTGCCAGCCACCAGGACAGGGTCAGGAACACCATATATTTT.

J is TRBJ1-2 and V is TRBV18; TRBD1 matches 7 bases. V shed 1 base and J 4 bases; nucleotides not matched to a gene: 9. The CDR3 has 16 residues. Germline loops: CDR1 KGHSH, CDR2 LQKENI. CDR3 sequence reads: CASSPLSGTDRYGYTF. In DNA form, the CDR3 reads TGTGCCAGCTCACCACTTTCCGGGACAGATCGCTATGGCTACACCTTC.

The DNA for the CDR3 is TGTGCCAGCAGTTTTTCGATACTCCTAGGGGAAACCGGGGAGCTGTTTTTT. Its translation is CASSFSILLGETGELFF. The chain carries TRBV13 and TRBJ2-2; TRBD1 might be the D (5 bases). V was clipped by 6 bases and J by 5 bases, with 22 bases between them. There are 17 residues in the CDR3. Germline values: CDR1 PRHDT, CDR2 FYEKMQ (reference sequence). The entire variable domain, with the rest obtained from reference TRBV13 and TRBJ2-2, is as follows: AAGVIQSPRHLIKEKRETATLKCYPIPRHDTVYWYQQGPGQDPQFLISFYEKMQSDKGSIPDRFSAQQFSDYHSELNMSSLELGDSALYFCASSFSILLGETGELFFGEGSRLTVL.

This clone has just one count. This CDR3 reads CASSSTSGGRGEQYF. Written as DNA, the CDR3 is TGTGCCAGCAGCTCGACGTCGGGGGGCCGAGGGGAGCAGTACTTC. The V gene is TRBV11-2, the J gene TRBJ2-7; D is perhaps TRBD2 (7 bases). The CDR3 covers 15 residues. CDR1 is SGHAT and CDR2 is FQNNGV in the germline V gene. Trimming stripped 4 bases from V and 7 bases from J, with 20 bases between. The entire variable domain, with the rest obtained from reference TRBV11-2 and TRBJ2-7, is as follows: EAGVAQSPRYKIIEKRQSVAFWCNPISGHATLYWYQQILGQGPKLLIQFQNNGVVDDSQLPKDRFSAERLKGVDSTLKIQPAKLEDSAVYLCASSSTSGGRGEQYFGPGTRLTVT.

This chain uses TRBV18 with TRBJ2-7; 7 bases are a match to TRBD1. This CDR3 is built from 16 residues. V was clipped by 0 bases and J by 5 bases; unmatched bases: 10. The V gene's germline CDR1 is KGHSH and CDR2 LQKENI. This chain's CDR3 is CASSPPTGLADHEQYF. CDR3 bases: TGTGCCAGCTCACCACCGACAGGGTTGGCTGATCACGAGCAGTACTTC. Combining the CDR3 with reference TRBV18 and TRBJ2-7 gives the whole variable domain NAGVMQNPRHLVRRRGQEARLRCSPMKGHSHVYWYRQLPEEGLKFMVYLQKENIIDESGMPKERFSAEFPKEGPSILRIQQVVRGDSAAYFCASSPPTGLADHEQYFGPGTRLTVT.

This chain joins TRBV28 and TRBJ2-3; D is possibly TRBD2 (5 bases). Deletions cut 6 bases from V and 0 bases from J, with 10 bases between. CDR1 MDHEN and CDR2 SYDVKM come from the germline V gene. CDR3 length: 14 residues. CDR3 region: CASRSGISTDTQYF. In DNA form, the CDR3 reads TGTGCCAGCAGGTCCGGGATTAGCACAGATACGCAGTATTTT. The full variable domain, completed using reference TRBV28 and TRBJ2-3, is DVKVTQSSRYLVKRTGEKVFLECVQDMDHENMFWYRQDPGLGLRLIYFSYDVKMKEKGDIPEGYSVSREKKERFSLILESASTNQTSMYLCASRSGISTDTQYFGPGTRLTVL.

This chain connects TRBV5-6 to TRBJ1-4; D ambiguous. Trimming pared 5 bases from V and 6 bases from J, leaving 17 bases between. CDR1 is SGHDT, CDR2 YYEEEE, per germline. This CDR3 comprises 15 residues. CDR3 loop: CASSYLFLGDEKLFF. The DNA of the CDR3 is TGTGCCAGCAGTTATCTCTTCCTGGGAGATGAAAAACTGTTTTTT.

The V call is TRBV4-2, the J call TRBJ2-5; TRBD2 matches 10 bases. After removal of 1 base from V and 2 bases from J, the junction contained 1 base not matched to a gene. Germline V gives CDR1 LGHNA, CDR2 YNFKEQ. The CDR3 has 15 residues. The CDR3 DNA sequence: TGTGCCAGCAGCCAAGGGACTAGCGGTCAAGAGACCCAGTACTTC. As protein: CASSQGTSGQETQYF.

The chain is built from TRBV6-1 and TRBJ2-7; no reliable D call. Trimming pared 0 bases from V and 3 bases from J, leaving 9 bases between. Germline V gene lookup returns CDR1 MNHNS and CDR2 SASEGT. This CDR3 is 14 amino acids long. Written as DNA, the CDR3 is TGTGCCAGCAGTGAAGCGGGCAGCCACTACGAGCAGTACTTC. It encodes CASSEAGSHYEQYF.

The chain joins TRBV28 to TRBJ2-5, with 7 bases matching TRBD2. After removal of 2 bases from V and 4 bases from J, the junction contained 4 bases not matched to a gene. This CDR3 has 14 amino acids. CDR1 is MDHEN and CDR2 is SYDVKM in the germline V gene. In DNA, the CDR3 is TGTGCCAGCAGTTTAATGGGAGGGCCAGAGACCCAGTACTTC. Amino acid sequence: CASSLMGGPETQYF.

This clone showed up just once. The J gene is TRBJ2-7, the V gene TRBV6-5, with a weak D call TRBD2 (6 bases). CDR1 and CDR2 (germline): MNHEY, SVGAGI. V shed 6 bases and J shed 4 bases, with 16 bases lying between them. The length of the CDR3 is 14 residues. CDR3 bases: TGTGCCAGCAGCCCCCGGCTAGCGCATTACGAGCAGTACTTC. Protein: CASSPRLAHYEQYF.

The rearrangement uses TRBV7-3 and TRBJ2-7; D may be TRBD2 (6 bases). The V end lost 3 bases, the J end lost 1 base, and 13 bases lay between the germline ends. This CDR3 spans 15 amino acids. Germline CDR1 SGHTA, CDR2 FQGTGA. The CDR3, as DNA: TGTGCCAGCAGCTTGCTCGGGGACTCTTCCTACGAGCAGTACTTC. Its translation is CASSLLGDSSYEQYF.

The CDR3 is CASSGRLEQFF. CDR3 coding DNA: TGTGCCAGCAGTGGGAGACTTGAGCAGTTCTTC. The chain recombines TRBV6-1 with TRBJ2-1; unclear D gene. From germline, CDR1 is MNHNS and CDR2 SASEGT. V was cut by 4 bases and J by 9 bases, with 7 bases left in between. The CDR3 extends over 11 amino acids.

J is TRBJ2-2 and V is TRBV2, with TRBD1 matching over 7 bases. Germline V gene sequence: CDR1 SNHLY, CDR2 FYNNEI. The CDR3 runs 15 residues. V gave up 8 bases and J gave up 3 bases; unmatched junction bases: 9. The CDR3 DNA reads as TGTGCCAGCGGTTCGCGACAGGGAGACACCGGGGAGCTGTTTTTT. It is translated as CASGSRQGDTGELFF.

This clone occurred a few times. Written as DNA, the CDR3 is TGTGCCAGCAACCGGGGCTCCTACGAGCAGTACTTC. This encodes CASNRGSYEQYF. The J gene is TRBJ2-7, the V gene TRBV28; D perhaps matches TRBD2 (5 bases). Germline V gives CDR1 MDHEN, CDR2 SYDVKM. The CDR3 contains 12 residues. The germline V and J ends were trimmed by 7 bases and 0 bases, with 7 bases remaining between them.